These T cell receptor beta chains were read from a single sample in a study of cytomegalovirus exposure and HLA in healthy donors. Using immunoSEQ multiplex PCR, the repertoire was profiled, and TCRdb retains in-frame clones only, with some absent. The sample has around 220,000 clones, 65% to 90% seen once. The sample consisted of PBMCs. The receptors were sampled from a girl aged 10-17 years in good health and CMV-seronegative. Each CDR3 is given with its conserved first and last residue. Each record gives: D gene, J gene, V gene, clone size, CDR3 DNA, CDR3 protein. D genes are given only for firm matches. Some rows mark clone size as missing; the rest say once, few, many or name a class of expanded clone.

d_gene: TRBD2; j_gene: TRBJ2-1; v_gene: TRBV7-3; abundance: -; CDR3nt: TGTGCCAGCGGTCCTAGCGGGGTTTACAATGAGCAGTTCTTC; CDR3aa: CASGPSGVYNEQFF
d_gene: TRBD1; j_gene: TRBJ1-5; v_gene: TRBV5-8; abundance: -; CDR3nt: TGTGCCAGCAGCCTCCGGGACAGGGTGCGGAGCAATCAGCCCCAGCATTTT; CDR3aa: CASSLRDRVRSNQPQHF
d_gene: -; j_gene: TRBJ1-2; v_gene: TRBV11-2; abundance: once; CDR3nt: TGTGCCAGCAGCAGTATGGTGGCCTATGGCTACACCTTC; CDR3aa: CASSSMVAYGYTF
d_gene: -; j_gene: TRBJ2-1; v_gene: TRBV25-1; abundance: -; CDR3nt: TGTGCCAGCAGTCCACCAGCGGAAGGGGAGCAGTTCTTC; CDR3aa: CASSPPAEGEQFF
d_gene: TRBD1; j_gene: TRBJ1-6; v_gene: TRBV6-5; abundance: -; CDR3nt: TGTGCCAGCGGGACAGGGCCCAAACCGGGCCTCCACTTT; CDR3aa: CASGTGPKPGLHF
d_gene: -; j_gene: TRBJ1-2; v_gene: TRBV28; abundance: -; CDR3nt: TGTGCCAGCAGTTCGACTCATATCTATGGCTACACCTTC; CDR3aa: CASSSTHIYGYTF
d_gene: -; j_gene: TRBJ1-1; v_gene: TRBV4-1; abundance: -; CDR3nt: TGCGCCAGCAGCCAAGATTTCGACAGGTGGATCACTGAAGCTTTCTTT; CDR3aa: CASSQDFDRWITEAFF
d_gene: -; j_gene: TRBJ2-1; v_gene: TRBV9; abundance: once; CDR3nt: TGTGCCAGCAGCGTGACTGTGGCCTACAATGAGCAGTTCTTC; CDR3aa: CASSVTVAYNEQFF
d_gene: -; j_gene: TRBJ2-5; v_gene: TRBV11-2; abundance: -; CDR3nt: TGTGCCAGCAGCTTAGCTGGCAGGGGTGGCCAAGAGACCCAGTACTTC; CDR3aa: CASSLAGRGGQETQYF
d_gene: -; j_gene: TRBJ2-4; v_gene: TRBV6-5; abundance: -; CDR3nt: TGTGCCAGCAGTTACCGGGGACTAGCCAAAAACATTCAGTACTTC; CDR3aa: CASSYRGLAKNIQYF
d_gene: TRBD1; j_gene: TRBJ1-2; v_gene: TRBV19; abundance: -; CDR3nt: TGTGCCAGTACCCTTGGACAGGTCGTTAACTATGGCTACACCTTC; CDR3aa: CASTLGQVVNYGYTF
d_gene: TRBD1; j_gene: TRBJ1-2; v_gene: TRBV4-1; abundance: -; CDR3nt: TGCGCCAGCAGCCATTCGTTCGATGACAGGGGGCCCTACACCTTC; CDR3aa: CASSHSFDDRGPYTF
d_gene: TRBD1; j_gene: TRBJ1-1; v_gene: TRBV19; abundance: -; CDR3nt: TGTGCCAGTAGTATTCCAGGGGGCACTGAAGCTTTCTTT; CDR3aa: CASSIPGGTEAFF
d_gene: -; j_gene: TRBJ1-5; v_gene: TRBV7-9; abundance: once; CDR3nt: TGTGCCAGCAGCTTAGGAGGCTCAGCTGTTCTTAATCAGCCCCAGCATTTT; CDR3aa: CASSLGGSAVLNQPQHF
d_gene: -; j_gene: TRBJ2-6; v_gene: TRBV5-6; abundance: -; CDR3nt: TGTGCCAGCAGCTTTCAGGGAACCGGGGCCAACGTCCTGACTTTC; CDR3aa: CASSFQGTGANVLTF
d_gene: -; j_gene: TRBJ1-1; v_gene: TRBV19; abundance: -; CDR3nt: TGTGCCAGTAGCATAGGACTTGAAGCTTTCTTT; CDR3aa: CASSIGLEAFF
d_gene: -; j_gene: TRBJ2-1; v_gene: TRBV27; abundance: -; CDR3nt: TGTGCCAGCAGGATTTCAGGGTACAATGAGCAGTTCTTC; CDR3aa: CASRISGYNEQFF
d_gene: TRBD1; j_gene: TRBJ2-7; v_gene: TRBV6-5; abundance: -; CDR3nt: TGTGCCAGCGGCAGCCGGGACAGAGCCTACGAGCAGTACTTC; CDR3aa: CASGSRDRAYEQYF
d_gene: -; j_gene: TRBJ2-1; v_gene: TRBV28; abundance: -; CDR3nt: TGTGCCAGCAGGTCGACGGGGTCCTACAATGAGCAGTTCTTC; CDR3aa: CASRSTGSYNEQFF
d_gene: TRBD1; j_gene: TRBJ2-6; v_gene: TRBV28; abundance: -; CDR3nt: TGTGCCAGCAGCCGGAACAGGGGAACCTCTGGGGCCAACGTCCTGACTTTC; CDR3aa: CASSRNRGTSGANVLTF
d_gene: -; j_gene: TRBJ1-2; v_gene: TRBV5-1; abundance: once; CDR3nt: TGCGCCAGCAGCTTGGATAGAGGGAGTGGCTACACCTTC; CDR3aa: CASSLDRGSGYTF
d_gene: -; j_gene: TRBJ1-1; v_gene: TRBV28; abundance: few; CDR3nt: TGTGCCAGCAGTTTAGGAGGGGGGAGGGGTGAAGCTTTCTTT; CDR3aa: CASSLGGGRGEAFF
d_gene: -; j_gene: TRBJ2-5; v_gene: TRBV5-1; abundance: -; CDR3nt: TGCGCCAGCAGCTCCCGGCGGGGTCTAGAAGAGACCCAGTACTTC; CDR3aa: CASSSRRGLEETQYF
d_gene: -; j_gene: TRBJ2-7; v_gene: TRBV28; abundance: -; CDR3nt: TGTGCCAGCAGTTTGGGCCGCTACGAGCAGTACTTC; CDR3aa: CASSLGRYEQYF
d_gene: -; j_gene: TRBJ1-2; v_gene: TRBV4-2; abundance: -; CDR3nt: TGTGCCAGCAGCCAAGATACCCGACAGACTAACTATGGCTACACCTTC; CDR3aa: CASSQDTRQTNYGYTF
d_gene: -; j_gene: TRBJ1-1; v_gene: TRBV29-1; abundance: -; CDR3nt: TGCAGCGTTGCTAATCGGGGCACTGAAGCTTTCTTT; CDR3aa: CSVANRGTEAFF
d_gene: -; j_gene: TRBJ1-1; v_gene: TRBV30; abundance: -; CDR3nt: TGTGCCTGGAGTGGTAGGGGCGCTGAAGCTTTCTTT; CDR3aa: CAWSGRGAEAFF
d_gene: -; j_gene: TRBJ1-2; v_gene: TRBV28; abundance: -; CDR3nt: TGTGCCCCCGGGGGGGCAGGAAAGTATGGCTACACCTTC; CDR3aa: CAPGGAGKYGYTF
d_gene: -; j_gene: TRBJ1-1; v_gene: TRBV19; abundance: few; CDR3nt: TGTGCCAGTAGGGAATATAGTCCCAGGGGCACTGAAGCTTTCTTT; CDR3aa: CASREYSPRGTEAFF
d_gene: TRBD1; j_gene: TRBJ1-1; v_gene: TRBV5-4; abundance: -; CDR3nt: TGTGCCAGCAGCAAAGGACAGGGGGAAGCTTTCTTT; CDR3aa: CASSKGQGEAFF
d_gene: -; j_gene: TRBJ1-4; v_gene: TRBV10-3; abundance: few; CDR3nt: TGTGCCATCAGTGACAGGGATGAAGAAAAACTGTTTTTT; CDR3aa: CAISDRDEEKLFF
d_gene: -; j_gene: TRBJ1-6; v_gene: TRBV30; abundance: -; CDR3nt: TGTGCCTGGAGCTCGGACAGCCTAGAAACTTCACCCCTCCACTTT; CDR3aa: CAWSSDSLETSPLHF
d_gene: TRBD1; j_gene: TRBJ1-1; v_gene: TRBV10-3; abundance: few; CDR3nt: TGTGCCATCAGTGAGTCGGACAGGGTGAACACTGAAGCTTTCTTT; CDR3aa: CAISESDRVNTEAFF
d_gene: -; j_gene: TRBJ1-2; v_gene: TRBV28; abundance: -; CDR3nt: TGTGCCAGCACCTCCCCCGGCAGCGTCTGGAATTCTCACTTC; CDR3aa: CASTSPGSVWNSHF
d_gene: -; j_gene: TRBJ1-2; v_gene: TRBV7-9; abundance: -; CDR3nt: TGTGCCAGCAGCTCCGGGACAAAGGGTTACCTACGAAACTATGGCTACACCTTC; CDR3aa: CASSSGTKGYLRNYGYTF
d_gene: -; j_gene: TRBJ2-5; v_gene: TRBV5-5; abundance: once; CDR3nt: TGTGCCAGCAGCTTGGATGGCTTACAAGAGACCCAGTACTTC; CDR3aa: CASSLDGLQETQYF
d_gene: -; j_gene: TRBJ1-1; v_gene: TRBV2; abundance: -; CDR3nt: TGTGCCAGCAGGGAAACAGGGATGAACACTGAAGCTTTCTTT; CDR3aa: CASRETGMNTEAFF
d_gene: -; j_gene: TRBJ1-3; v_gene: TRBV6-1; abundance: -; CDR3nt: TGTGCCAGCAGCGGAGACAGTCCGGGAAACACCATATATTTT; CDR3aa: CASSGDSPGNTIYF
d_gene: TRBD2; j_gene: TRBJ2-7; v_gene: TRBV29-1; abundance: -; CDR3nt: TGCAGCGTGCGGCGGGGGAGTGGGTCCGGCGAGCAGTACTTC; CDR3aa: CSVRRGSGSGEQYF
d_gene: TRBD1; j_gene: TRBJ2-7; v_gene: TRBV5-1; abundance: -; CDR3nt: TGCGCCAGCAGCTTACAGCCGGGACAGGGAGCCTACGAGCAGTACTTC; CDR3aa: CASSLQPGQGAYEQYF
d_gene: -; j_gene: TRBJ1-5; v_gene: TRBV7-9; abundance: -; CDR3nt: TGTGCCAGCAGCTTATCAGGGAATAGCAATCAGCCCCAGCATTTT; CDR3aa: CASSLSGNSNQPQHF
d_gene: TRBD1; j_gene: TRBJ1-1; v_gene: TRBV5-1; abundance: -; CDR3nt: TGCGCCAGCAGCTCGATACAGGGGGCGAATGAAGCTTTCTTT; CDR3aa: CASSSIQGANEAFF
d_gene: -; j_gene: TRBJ2-7; v_gene: TRBV4-3; abundance: -; CDR3nt: TGCGCCAGCAGCCAAGATGTAGGTCCAGGGGTCTACGAGCAGTACTTC; CDR3aa: CASSQDVGPGVYEQYF
d_gene: -; j_gene: TRBJ2-7; v_gene: TRBV15; abundance: -; CDR3nt: TGTGCCACCAGCAACACGGATCTGTCAGGCTCCTACGAGCAGTACTTC; CDR3aa: CATSNTDLSGSYEQYF
d_gene: -; j_gene: TRBJ2-1; v_gene: TRBV19; abundance: -; CDR3nt: TGTGCCAGTAGTTGGGGCCGGGCCTACAATGAGCAGTTCTTC; CDR3aa: CASSWGRAYNEQFF
d_gene: TRBD1; j_gene: TRBJ1-1; v_gene: TRBV7-8; abundance: -; CDR3nt: TGTGCCAGCAGCAAGAGAAACAGGGGGCGAAACACTGAAGCTTTCTTT; CDR3aa: CASSKRNRGRNTEAFF
d_gene: TRBD2; j_gene: TRBJ2-1; v_gene: TRBV6-6; abundance: -; CDR3nt: TGTGCCAGCAGTACTAGCGGGGGAATGTACAATGAGCAGTTCTTC; CDR3aa: CASSTSGGMYNEQFF
d_gene: TRBD2; j_gene: TRBJ2-5; v_gene: TRBV27; abundance: -; CDR3nt: TGTGCCAGCAGTCCGCGGGACGGAGCGGGAGCGAAAGAGACCCAGTACTTC; CDR3aa: CASSPRDGAGAKETQYF
d_gene: TRBD1; j_gene: TRBJ2-2; v_gene: TRBV7-6; abundance: -; CDR3nt: TGTGCCAGCAGACGAGGGACAGGCTCCACCGGGGAGCTGTTTTTT; CDR3aa: CASRRGTGSTGELFF
d_gene: TRBD1; j_gene: TRBJ1-2; v_gene: TRBV7-8; abundance: -; CDR3nt: TGTGCCAGCAGCTTAGCCTTACCCGGACAGGGTGTCGGCTACACCTTC; CDR3aa: CASSLALPGQGVGYTF
d_gene: TRBD1; j_gene: TRBJ1-5; v_gene: TRBV28; abundance: -; CDR3nt: TGTGCCAGCAGTTCTCTAACCGGGACAGGTAGCAATCAGCCCCAGCATTTT; CDR3aa: CASSSLTGTGSNQPQHF
d_gene: -; j_gene: TRBJ1-4; v_gene: TRBV5-1; abundance: few; CDR3nt: TGCGCCAGCAGCCAAAACAAAGGAGTACTGTTTTTT; CDR3aa: CASSQNKGVLFF